This T cell receptor (beta chain) was observed in a study of technical replicates of blood from a few donors (dated by TCRdb to the late 2010s). About this clone itself: Its antigen has not been determined. No base quality values were provided; no much bigger clone lies one nucleotide off.

The library came from the immunoSEQ multiplex PCR assay. TCRdb limited this immuneACCESS table to in-frame rearrangements with V and J called. A share of clones is missing; checked studies link under half to unresolved V genes, and the rest is unexplained. The sample table holds 8,500 to 10,000 clones, of which roughly 91% were seen once. The ten biggest clones cover 8.5% to 9.5% of the sample. The source is a human donor in good health. The sample comprised PBMCs.

CDR3 protein: CASSDRAESTDTQYF. The DNA reads as follows: TGTGCCAGCAGTGATCGAGCGGAGAGCACAGATACGCAGTATTTT. The chain is encoded by TRBV6-4 joined to TRBJ2-3, and possibly TRBD2, on 5 matching bases. V was cut back by 3 bases and J by 0 bases, leaving a gap of 10 bases between them. Spanning cysteine to phenylalanine, the CDR3 consists of 15 amino acids. The kept DNA is CDR3 alone, 45 bases in frame from the first base. Based on the germline V gene, the CDR1 and CDR2 sequences are MRHNA and SNTAGT.